The rows below give T cell receptor beta chains drawn from one sample of a study of T cells in Graves' hyperthyroidism and ophthalmopathy. TCRdb called the multiplex PCR reads again in MiXCR, with one record for every CDR3 protein. Of 300,000 to 500,000 distinct CDR3 sequences in the sample, around 15% were seen once. Specimen: blood. The receptors come from a man aged 50 to 60 with Graves' ophthalmopathy. Each CDR3 is given with its conserved first and last residue. Fields, in order: V gene, D gene, J gene, CDR3 length, clone size, CDR3 DNA, CDR3 protein. A D gene is named only where the DNA matches it firmly. Clone size is given for some rows only: seen once, a few or many times, or a class if the clone is expanded.

>TRBV6-1|.|TRBJ2-1|16|.
TGTGCCAGCAGTGACGCCGGGGGTAACTCCTACAATGAGCAGTTCTTC
CASSDAGGNSYNEQFF
>TRBV10-3|.|TRBJ2-3|18|.
TGTGCCATCAGTGCCCGGGAGCGGCCTTCGACTAGCACAGATACGCAGTATTTT
CAISARERPSTSTDTQYF
>TRBV3-1|TRBD1|TRBJ2-2|16|many
TGTGCCAGCAGCCCGCTACAGGGGGCGCGAACCGGGGAGCTGTTTTTT
CASSPLQGARTGELFF
>TRBV19|.|TRBJ2-2|15|.
TGTGCCTCGTCGTCCGGGACGACACCCACCGGGGAGCTGTTTTTT
CASSSGTTPTGELFF
>TRBV10-2|TRBD1|TRBJ2-2|14|.
TGCGCCAGCAGTGGACAGGGAAACACCGGGGAGCTGTTTTTT
CASSGQGNTGELFF
>TRBV27|.|TRBJ2-5|12|few
TGTGCCACTGGACGGGGGCAAGAGACCCAGTACTTC
CATGRGQETQYF
>TRBV3-1|TRBD2|TRBJ2-7|12|many
TGTGCCAGCAGCCTCTCTAGCGGCGAGCAGTACTTC
CASSLSSGEQYF
>TRBV12-3/TRBV12-4|TRBD2|TRBJ2-7|19|many
TGTGCCAGCACCGATCTTCCGGGACTAGCGTCCGTGAGCTCCTACGAGCAGTACTTC
CASTDLPGLASVSSYEQYF
>TRBV5-4|TRBD1|TRBJ1-6|14|few
TGTGCCAGCAGTCTGGGGGACAGAAATTCACCCCTCCACTTT
CASSLGDRNSPLHF
>TRBV12-3/TRBV12-4|TRBD2|TRBJ2-1|20|few
TGTGCCAGCAGTTTTAGGGCTAGCGGGGTACTTTTAAACTCCTACAATGAGCAGTTCTTC
CASSFRASGVLLNSYNEQFF
>TRBV25-1|TRBD2|TRBJ2-3|16|few
TGTGCCAGCAGGCCCCCCCCCGGGAGGGGAACAGATACGCAGTATTTT
CASRPPPGRGTDTQYF
>TRBV3-1|.|TRBJ1-1|13|many
TGTGCCAGCAGCCAACCCCGGGGAACTGAAGCTTTCTTT
CASSQPRGTEAFF
>TRBV9|TRBD2|TRBJ2-3|16|.
TGTGCCAGCAGCCCTCTAGCGGGATGGGGCACAGATACGCAGTATTTT
CASSPLAGWGTDTQYF
>TRBV4-2|.|TRBJ1-5|15|few
TGTGCCAGCAGCCAAGTAACAGCCGAGGGTCAGCCCCAGCATTTT
CASSQVTAEGQPQHF
>TRBV13|.|TRBJ1-4|14|many
TGTGCCAGCAGCTTAGCCGGATTAAGCGAAAAACTGTTTTTT
CASSLAGLSEKLFF
>TRBV5-4|.|TRBJ2-7|17|.
TGTGCCAGCAGCTTGGGGTTGGAAGGCCCCAACTCCTACGAGCAGTACTTC
CASSLGLEGPNSYEQYF
>TRBV4-1|.|TRBJ1-2|14|.
TGCGCCAGCAGCCAAGCAGGGGTTAACTTTGGCTACACCTTC
CASSQAGVNFGYTF
>TRBV5-1|.|TRBJ1-4|11|few
TGCGCCAGCAGGGGCGGGGAAAAACTGTTTTTT
CASRGGEKLFF
>TRBV14|TRBD2|TRBJ2-1|14|many
TGTGCCAGCAACGGCGGGAGGCCGGGCAATGAGCAGTTCTTC
CASNGGRPGNEQFF
>TRBV29-1|.|TRBJ2-7|12|few
TGCAGCGTTGGGGTAAGCTCCTACGAGCAGTACTTC
CSVGVSSYEQYF
>TRBV7-9|TRBD2|TRBJ2-1|15|.
TGCGCCAGCAGCATCCTAGCGGGGAGCTCCTACGAGCAGTTCTTC
CASSILAGSSYEQFF
>TRBV5-1|TRBD2|TRBJ2-1|15|many
TGCGCCAGCAGCTCGGGACTAGCGGGAGGCAATGAGCAGTTCTTC
CASSSGLAGGNEQFF
>TRBV19|.|TRBJ1-1|17|few
TGTGCCAGTAGTGCTTCTCAGGGGTTGGGGGCAAACACTGAAGCTTTCTTT
CASSASQGLGANTEAFF
>TRBV4-1|TRBD1|TRBJ2-4|16|.
TGCGCCAGCAGCCAACTGGACAGGGGGAGCAAAAACATTCAGTACTTC
CASSQLDRGSKNIQYF
>TRBV7-8|TRBD2|TRBJ2-7|14|few
TGTGCCAGCAGCTTAGGGACTAGGCGCTACGAGCAGTACTTC
CASSLGTRRYEQYF
>TRBV2|.|TRBJ2-1|15|many
TGTGCCAGCAGTGAAACACTAGCTCTTGACAATGAGCAGTTCTTC
CASSETLALDNEQFF
>TRBV10-3|.|TRBJ1-4|13|.
TGTGCCATCAGATTGGAACTTAATGAAAAACTGTTTTTT
CAIRLELNEKLFF
>TRBV27|.|TRBJ2-1|13|many
TGTGCCAGCAGTTTCCTCATCGGCAATGAGCAGTTCTTC
CASSFLIGNEQFF
>TRBV5-1|TRBD1|TRBJ1-6|13|many
TGCGCCAGCAAAGAGGAACAGGGGTCACCCCTCCACTTT
CASKEEQGSPLHF
>TRBV25-1|.|TRBJ2-1|14|once
TGTGCCAGCAGTGATATTGGGCTGAGTGATGAGCAGTTCTTC
CASSDIGLSDEQFF
>TRBV19|TRBD2|TRBJ2-7|17|.
TGTGCCAGTAGTATAGGGGGACTAGCGGGAACATCCTACGAGCAGTACTTC
CASSIGGLAGTSYEQYF